This T cell receptor beta chain was sequenced during a study of blood T cells in healthy people across ages. Study-wide points: Diversity of TCR beta per million T cells declined in a roughly linear way with age.

Primed by a sample-barcoded 5' primer and a J-beta primer mix, a second PCR proceeded for about 6 to 11 cycles. From the 5' RACE reads, TCRdb called clonotypes with MiXCR, one entry per CDR3 protein. The sample has around 800,000 distinct CDR3 sequences, around half seen once; the top ten hold 41%. As concerns this clonotype: The antigen is not known.

The sequence derives from a man aged 80 or over in good health. The source material was blood.

CDR3 bases: TGTGCCAGCAGCGGCGGGACAGGGCTCCACACCGGGGAGCTGTTTTTT. Protein: CASSGGTGLHTGELFF. The chain carries TRBV5-6 and TRBJ2-2, with TRBD1 matching over 9 bases. V trimming: 4 bases; J trimming: 3 bases; junction bases outside the gene matches: 7. The CDR3 sequence is 16 residues long. Germline V gene sequence: CDR1 SGHDT, CDR2 YYEEEE.